The rows below give T cell receptor beta chains drawn from one sample of a study of T cell changes during pregnancy in multiple sclerosis. Sequencing used immunoSEQ multiplex PCR; TCRdb keeps in-frame clones, though not all of them. This sample has about 85,000 clones; approximately 90% occur once, and the top ten carry 2.5%. The specimen comprised peripheral blood, sampled in the first trimester of pregnancy. The receptors here all came from a female donor with multiple sclerosis, enrolled in a pregnancy study. The CDR3 runs from the conserved cysteine through the conserved F or W. D genes are given only for firm matches. Where a row states a size, it is once, few, many or the class of an expanded clone; other rows omit it.

d_call j_call v_call clone_size cdr3_aa cdr3_nt
TRBD2 TRBJ2-1 TRBV7-3 - CASSQRPGLAGGQDNEQFF TGTGCCAGCAGCCAACGGCCGGGACTAGCGGGAGGGCAGGACAATGAGCAGTTCTTC
TRBD1 TRBJ2-7 TRBV5-4 - CASSKGTDVLYEQYF TGTGCCAGCAGCAAGGGGACAGACGTACTCTACGAGCAGTACTTC
- TRBJ1-1 TRBV15 - CATSRDRGSSTEAFF TGTGCCACCAGCAGAGACCGGGGGTCGAGCACTGAAGCTTTCTTT
- TRBJ1-2 TRBV4-3 - CASSQDDAGGYTF TGCGCCAGCAGCCAAGATGACGCAGGAGGCTACACCTTC
- TRBJ1-5 TRBV28 - CASGPKESGNQPQHF TGTGCCAGCGGCCCGAAAGAATCAGGCAATCAGCCCCAGCATTTT
- TRBJ2-6 TRBV7-2 - CASSLRGPGANVLTF TGTGCCAGCAGCCTCAGGGGTCCTGGGGCCAACGTCCTGACTTTC
- TRBJ1-1 TRBV7-6 - CASSRRGMNTEAFF TGTGCCAGCAGCCGGCGAGGAATGAACACTGAAGCTTTCTTT
TRBD1 TRBJ2-2 TRBV7-7 - CASSLGQGNTGELFF TGTGCCAGCAGCTTAGGACAGGGGAACACCGGGGAGCTGTTTTTT
TRBD1 TRBJ1-2 TRBV19 - CASIQPGQGNYGYTF TGTGCCAGTATACAACCGGGACAGGGAAACTATGGCTACACCTTC
TRBD1 TRBJ1-1 TRBV7-9 - CASTLTGGSTEAFF TGTGCCAGCACCCTGACAGGGGGGTCCACTGAAGCTTTCTTT
TRBD2 TRBJ2-2 TRBV5-1 once CASSLPGLAGAGELFF TGCGCCAGCAGCCTGCCTGGACTAGCTGGGGCCGGGGAGCTGTTTTTT
TRBD2 TRBJ2-1 TRBV7-9 few CASSLEAGVTDEQFF TGTGCCAGCAGCTTAGAAGCGGGAGTTACGGATGAGCAGTTCTTC
TRBD1 TRBJ1-5 TRBV5-1 - CASSETGDSNQPQHF TGCGCCAGCAGCGAGACAGGGGATAGCAATCAGCCCCAGCATTTT
TRBD2 TRBJ2-2 TRBV15 - CATSRGLAGHTGELFF TGTGCCACCAGCAGAGGGCTAGCGGGACACACCGGGGAGCTGTTTTTT
TRBD1 TRBJ1-5 TRBV29-1 - CSVLERGTGGLSNQPQHF TGCAGCGTTTTAGAAAGAGGGACAGGTGGTCTTAGCAATCAGCCCCAGCATTTT
- TRBJ2-3 TRBV19 - CASKDSAGRTDTQYF TGTGCCAGTAAAGATTCTGCAGGGCGCACAGATACGCAGTATTTT
TRBD2 TRBJ2-1 TRBV5-1 - CASSLGLAVSYNEQFF TGCGCCAGCAGCTTGGGCCTAGCGGTCTCCTACAATGAGCAGTTCTTC
- TRBJ2-3 TRBV7-8 - CASSTFTDTQYF TGTGCCAGCAGCACTTTCACAGATACGCAGTATTTT
- TRBJ1-2 TRBV27 - CASSSGVDGYTF TGTGCCAGTAGCTCGGGGGTCGACGGCTACACCTTC
TRBD2 TRBJ2-1 TRBV4-1 - CASSQDWASGVNNEQFF TGCGCCAGCAGCCAAGATTGGGCTAGCGGGGTAAACAATGAGCAGTTCTTC
TRBD1 TRBJ1-4 TRBV5-4 - CASSLGSTGGYEKLFF TGTGCCAGCAGCTTGGGGTCGACAGGGGGCTATGAAAAACTGTTTTTT
TRBD2 TRBJ2-5 TRBV9 - CASSVGLAGGAQETQYF TGTGCCAGCAGCGTAGGACTAGCGGGGGGCGCCCAAGAGACCCAGTACTTC
- TRBJ1-3 TRBV5-8 - CASSFHRRLSSGNTIYF TGTGCCAGCAGCTTCCACAGACGATTAAGCTCTGGAAACACCATATATTTT
TRBD1 TRBJ1-4 TRBV6-5 - CASSYPPGQIEKLFF TGTGCCAGCAGTTACCCTCCGGGACAGATAGAAAAACTGTTTTTT
- TRBJ1-2 TRBV6-1 - CASSDPPGYGYTF TGTGCCAGCAGTGACCCACCGGGCTATGGCTACACCTTC
- TRBJ2-6 TRBV10-3 - CAISEPAPGPSSGANVLTF TGTGCCATCAGTGAGCCCGCCCCAGGCCCCAGCTCTGGGGCCAACGTCCTGACTTTC
- TRBJ2-6 TRBV5-4 - CASSLALGAGTGANVLTF TGTGCCAGCAGCTTGGCCTTGGGGGCAGGGACTGGGGCCAACGTCCTGACTTTC
TRBD1 TRBJ1-6 TRBV6-5 - CASSGTGERSPLHF TGTGCCAGCAGTGGAACAGGGGAAAGGTCACCCCTCCACTTT